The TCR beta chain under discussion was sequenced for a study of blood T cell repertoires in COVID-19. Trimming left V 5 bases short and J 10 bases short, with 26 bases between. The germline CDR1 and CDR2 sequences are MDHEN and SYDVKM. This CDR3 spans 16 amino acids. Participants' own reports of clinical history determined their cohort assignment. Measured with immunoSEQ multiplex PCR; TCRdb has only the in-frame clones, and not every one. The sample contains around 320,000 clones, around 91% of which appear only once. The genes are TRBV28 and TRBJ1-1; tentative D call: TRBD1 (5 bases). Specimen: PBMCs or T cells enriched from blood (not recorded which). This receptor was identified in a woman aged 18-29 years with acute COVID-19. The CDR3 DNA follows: TGTGCCAGCAGTCCAACCATTGTGGCGTCGGAAAGGGGAGCTTTCTTT. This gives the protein CASSPTIVASERGAFF.